The 10 T cell receptor beta chains below all came from one sample that was sequenced in a study of shared T cell receptors in the human thymus. Assay used: immunoSEQ multiplex PCR; TCRdb lists only in-frame clones, some missing. The sample lists approximately 490,000 clones, around 82% occurring once. This sample was also put to use in a study of human thymus T cells.

The sample taken for sequencing was thymocytes. These receptors came from a boy under two years old with a congenital heart defect.

The chain carries TRBV2 and TRBJ1-2; no clear D gene. Deletions cut 5 bases from V and 8 bases from J, with 12 bases between. In germline, CDR1 is SNHLY, CDR2 FYNNEI. The CDR3 spans 12 residues. The CDR3 sequence is CASSPRRGGYTF. The CDR3 DNA sequence: TGTGCCAGCAGTCCTCGGCGGGGAGGCTACACCTTC. Using reference TRBV2 and TRBJ1-2 for the parts outside the CDR3, the full variable domain is EPEVTQTPSHQVTQMGQEVILRCVPISNHLYFYWYRQILGQKVEFLVSFYNNEISEKSEIFDDQFSVERPDGSNFTLKIRSTKLEDSAMYFCASSPRRGGYTFGSGTRLTVV.

This CDR3 reads CASGFQNYEQYF. The CDR3 DNA is TGTGCTAGTGGTTTCCAAAATTACGAGCAGTACTTC. The chain uses TRBV12-5 and TRBJ2-7; D gene uncertain. Germline CDR1 LGHNT, CDR2 FRNRAP. Trimming shortened V by 3 bases and J by 4 bases, and 7 bases separated the two germline ends. This CDR3 is built from 12 residues.

The genes are TRBV4-2 and TRBJ2-5, with D possibly being TRBD1 (5 bases). The CDR3 totals 18 residues. V lost 0 bases and J 1 base, leaving 18 bases between the germline ends. Germline loops: CDR1 LGHNA, CDR2 YNFKEQ. CDR3 sequence: CASSQDSPKRRVQETQYF. The CDR3 region has the DNA TGTGCCAGCAGCCAAGATAGCCCCAAACGCAGGGTCCAAGAGACCCAGTACTTC.

This clone has a handful of counts. In DNA, the CDR3 is TGTGCCAGCAGCCGGGACAGGGGGGCAGATACGCAGTATTTT. Its translation is CASSRDRGADTQYF. This chain links TRBV5-4 with TRBJ2-3; the match to TRBD1 covers 11 bases. Losses at the gene ends were 4 bases for V and 4 bases for J; bases not matched to a gene: 2. The CDR3 contains 14 residues. CDR1 and CDR2 (germline): SGHNT, YYREEE (reference sequence).

The chain links TRBV19 to TRBJ2-1, with TRBD2 identical over 9 bases. Trimming cost V 3 bases and J 3 bases; bases outside gene matches: 12. The germline V gene encodes CDR1 LNHDA and CDR2 SQIVND (reference sequence). The CDR3 is made up of 18 amino acids. CDR3 sequence: CASSIKAGGLYYYNEQFF. CDR3 DNA: TGTGCCAGTAGTATTAAAGCGGGAGGTCTTTACTACTACAATGAGCAGTTCTTC.

The chain uses TRBV28 and TRBJ2-5; a weak D match, TRBD1 (6 bases). Trimming cost V 5 bases and J 0 bases, with 7 bases left between them. Germline values: CDR1 MDHEN, CDR2 SYDVKM. This CDR3 comprises 13 residues. The CDR3 sequence: CASSNRDQETQYF. DNA of the CDR3: TGTGCCAGCAGTAACAGGGACCAAGAGACCCAGTACTTC.

This clone was observed once. The chain has TRBV2 and TRBJ1-2, with 12 nucleotides matching TRBD1. The CDR3 loop spans 17 amino acids. CDR1 is SNHLY and CDR2 is FYNNEI in the germline V gene. V trimming: 2 bases; J trimming: 5 bases; junction bases outside the gene matches: 9. The CDR3 region has the DNA TGTGCCAGCAGTGAAACCCCGGGACAGGGGGCGAAATATGGCTACACCTTC. It yields the protein CASSETPGQGAKYGYTF. Filled out from reference TRBV2 and TRBJ1-2, the complete variable domain reads EPEVTQTPSHQVTQMGQEVILRCVPISNHLYFYWYRQILGQKVEFLVSFYNNEISEKSEIFDDQFSVERPDGSNFTLKIRSTKLEDSAMYFCASSETPGQGAKYGYTFGSGTRLTVV.

This clone turned up a few times. V is TRBV4-1 and J is TRBJ2-2, with 13 positions matching TRBD2. Trimming took 3 bases from V and 2 from J; bases not matched to a gene: 6. The CDR3 spans 18 residues. CDR1 MGHRA and CDR2 YSYEKL come from the germline V gene. CDR3 DNA: TGCGCCAGCAGCCAGAGCCGACTAGCGGGAGGTAACACCGGGGAGCTGTTTTTT. Its protein is CASSQSRLAGGNTGELFF.

The chain recombines TRBV9 with TRBJ1-2; D is perhaps TRBD1 (5 bases). Germline assignment: CDR1 SGDLS and CDR2 YYNGEE. This CDR3 has 13 residues. V lost 3 bases to trimming and J lost 7 bases, with 13 bases between them. The CDR3 region is CASSALRDAGYTF. The CDR3 nucleotides are TGTGCCAGCAGCGCCCTCAGGGATGCTGGCTACACCTTC.

The rearrangement joins TRBV7-3 to TRBJ2-1, with 11 bases lining up with TRBD2. The germline V gene encodes CDR1 SGHTA and CDR2 FQGTGA. The CDR3 is 15 residues long. Losses at the gene ends were 3 bases for V and 6 bases for J; bases not matched to a gene: 4. The CDR3 coding sequence is TGTGCCAGCAGCTTTACTAGCGGGGGAATCAATGAGCAGTTCTTC. Its translation: CASSFTSGGINEQFF.